A single sample gave rise to the 5 T cell receptor beta chains below, sequenced in a study of T cell responses to AZD1222 COVID-19 vaccine. Data came from immunoSEQ multiplex PCR; TCRdb stores just in-frame clones and leaves some out. The table has 120,000 or so clones, 90% seen once. The source was peripheral blood, collected on day 0 of AZD1222 vaccination. The receptors here all came from an adult in good health.

The V gene is TRBV10-1, the J gene TRBJ2-5; D gene uncertain. The CDR3 runs 13 residues. V was cut by 0 bases and J by 6 bases, with 8 bases left in between. Germline V gene sequence: CDR1 WNHNN, CDR2 SYGVQD (reference sequence). The CDR3 nucleotides read TGCGCCAGCAGTGAGTCAGAGGTGAAGACCCAGTACTTC. This translates into CASSESEVKTQYF.

This clone has a handful of counts. The chain employs TRBV6-5 and TRBJ1-2; D may be TRBD1 (6 bases). Germline CDR1 reads MNHEY; CDR2 reads SVGAGI. V was trimmed by 2 bases and J by 8 bases, leaving 12 bases between them. CDR3 length: 13 residues. CDR3 coding DNA: TGTGCCAGCAGTTACGAGGCAGGGGACGGCTACACCTTC. Protein product: CASSYEAGDGYTF.

This chain joins TRBV6-5 and TRBJ2-5; the D is unclear. The germline gives CDR1 MNHEY, CDR2 SVGAGI. The length of the CDR3 is 11 residues. V dropped 6 bases and J dropped 5 bases, with 7 bases sitting between them. The CDR3 protein is CASSKRETQYF. The CDR3 nucleotides are TGTGCCAGCAGCAAACGGGAGACCCAGTACTTC.

The genes are TRBV9 and TRBJ2-5; D unclear. Trimming removed 2 bases at V and 2 bases at J, with 7 bases between. Germline CDR1 is SGDLS and CDR2 is YYNGEE. CDR3 length: 13 residues. CDR3 nucleotides: TGTGCCAGCAGCGTGCGACATCAAGAGACCCAGTACTTC. It yields the protein CASSVRHQETQYF.

In its sample, this clone was seen once. The chain is built from TRBV27 and TRBJ1-5; D is uncertain. The germline CDR1 and CDR2 sequences are MNHEY and SMNVEV (reference sequence). The CDR3 extends over 16 amino acids. V lost 3 bases, J lost 4 bases, and 16 bases lay in between. The CDR3 DNA sequence: TGTGCCAGCAGTTTGTCGGCAGCTCTAGAAAATCAGCCCCAGCATTTT. Its protein is CASSLSAALENQPQHF.